The rows below give T cell receptor beta chains drawn from one sample of a study of T cell responses to AZD1222 COVID-19 vaccine. Only in-frame clones appear in the TCRdb table, and some are missing; sequencing was by immunoSEQ multiplex PCR. The table shows approximately 100,000 clones, with around 94% occurring only once. The source was peripheral blood, collected on day 0 of AZD1222 vaccination. Source of these receptors: an adult in good health. CDR3s include the opening cysteine and the closing phenylalanine or tryptophan. The order of the fields is D gene, V gene, clone size, J gene, CDR3 DNA, CDR3 protein. The D gene is left open where the match is weak. Clone size is stated in some rows and not others, as once, few, many or a class when expanded.

NA	TRBV28	NA	TRBJ2-1	TGTGCCAGCAGTTTCGGGGGCTCCTACAATGAGCAGTTCTTC	CASSFGGSYNEQFF
NA	TRBV5-8	NA	TRBJ2-5	TGTGCCAGCAGCTTAGGGAGGTCTAGGGATGGGAGAGAGACCCAGTACTTC	CASSLGRSRDGRETQYF
TRBD2	TRBV7-9	NA	TRBJ2-3	TGTGCCAGCAGCCGGACTAGCGGGCCGGGTACGCAGTATTTT	CASSRTSGPGTQYF
NA	TRBV6-5	NA	TRBJ1-1	TGTGCCAGCAGTTACGGACCTGAAGCTTTCTTT	CASSYGPEAFF
TRBD1	TRBV6-6	NA	TRBJ1-1	TGTGCCAGCAGTTATTTCACGACAGGGAGTACTGAAGCTTTCTTT	CASSYFTTGSTEAFF
NA	TRBV29-1	NA	TRBJ1-1	TGCAGCGCGTACGAGGGGGGGACTGAAGCTTTCTTT	CSAYEGGTEAFF
NA	TRBV9	NA	TRBJ2-7	TGTGCCAGCAGCGGAGACTATGGGTCCTACGAGCAGTACTTC	CASSGDYGSYEQYF
NA	TRBV5-5	NA	TRBJ1-1	TGTGCCAGCAGCTTGGACCGCCAATCCACTGAAGCTTTCTTT	CASSLDRQSTEAFF
NA	TRBV6-6	NA	TRBJ1-3	TGTGCCAGCACTGGAAACACCATATATTTT	CASTGNTIYF
TRBD1	TRBV30	NA	TRBJ1-2	TGTGCCTGGAGTCTAGAGACAGGGGGCAACTATGGCTACACCTTC	CAWSLETGGNYGYTF
TRBD1	TRBV6-5	NA	TRBJ1-2	TGTGCCAGCAGTCCCACAGGGGTCGGAGGCTATGGCTACACCTTC	CASSPTGVGGYGYTF
TRBD1	TRBV7-3	NA	TRBJ1-5	TGTGCCAGCAGCTCTAGACTGAGACAGGGTGCGAATCAGCCCCAGCATTTT	CASSSRLRQGANQPQHF
NA	TRBV18	NA	TRBJ2-3	TGTGCCAGCTCGGACGGCTCATACACAGATACGCAGTATTTT	CASSDGSYTDTQYF
NA	TRBV5-4	NA	TRBJ1-2	TGTGCCAGCAGCTTGAGAAGTACTTTTAACTATGGCTACACCTTC	CASSLRSTFNYGYTF
NA	TRBV5-6	NA	TRBJ1-2	TGTGCCAGCAGCGAAGGGACGGGGGGCTATGGCTACACCTTC	CASSEGTGGYGYTF
NA	TRBV27	NA	TRBJ2-5	TGTGCCAGCAGTTTTCGGGTTACCGCCCAAGAGACCCAGTACTTC	CASSFRVTAQETQYF
NA	TRBV5-1	NA	TRBJ2-2	TGCGCCAGCAACACGCAGCCGAACACCGGGGAGCTGTTTTTT	CASNTQPNTGELFF
NA	TRBV21-1	few	TRBJ1-1	TGTGCCAGCAGCAAACCTCTTACGGGGAAGAACACTGAAGCTTTCTTT	CASSKPLTGKNTEAFF
TRBD1	TRBV7-2	NA	TRBJ1-1	TGTGCCAGCAGCTACCGACAGGGACAAAAGTGGGCGAACACTGAAGCTTTCTTT	CASSYRQGQKWANTEAFF
NA	TRBV19	NA	TRBJ1-1	TGTGCCAGTAGTGAAAACTTGAACACTGAAGCTTTCTTT	CASSENLNTEAFF
NA	TRBV11-3	NA	TRBJ1-3	TGTGCCAGCAGCTTAGCGGGTTGGGGCCGAAGCTCTGGAAACACCATATATTTT	CASSLAGWGRSSGNTIYF
TRBD2	TRBV5-1	NA	TRBJ2-3	TGCGCCAGCAGCCCATTCGGACTAGATCCAGATACGCAGTATTTT	CASSPFGLDPDTQYF